This T cell receptor beta chain was retrieved from a study of T cells in localized non-small cell lung cancer. Measured with immunoSEQ multiplex PCR; TCRdb has only the in-frame clones, and not every one. The sample consists of around 41,000 clones, roughly 90% of them appearing once. This CDR3 contains 15 residues. Germline V lookup: CDR1 KGHSH, CDR2 LQKENI. Trimming cost V 3 bases and J 6 bases; bases outside gene matches: 6. This receptor was obtained from a female donor of 60 years or more with stage I squamous cell lung carcinoma. Specimen: peripheral blood, collected before any cancer treatment. V and J are TRBV18 and TRBJ2-2; 8 bases match TRBD1. The DNA for the CDR3 is TGTGCCAGCTCACCGAGACAGGGGTTCGCCGGGGAGCTGTTTTTT. It encodes CASSPRQGFAGELFF.